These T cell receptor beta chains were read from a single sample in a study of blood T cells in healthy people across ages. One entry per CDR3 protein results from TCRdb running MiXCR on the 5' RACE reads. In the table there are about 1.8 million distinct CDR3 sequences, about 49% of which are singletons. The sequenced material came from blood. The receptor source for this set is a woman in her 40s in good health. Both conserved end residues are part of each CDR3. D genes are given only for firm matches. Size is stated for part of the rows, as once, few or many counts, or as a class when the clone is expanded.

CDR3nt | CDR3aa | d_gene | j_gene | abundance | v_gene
TGCGCCAGCAGCCAAGGGCTAGCGGGGGGCCCCAGCCCGCAGTTCTTC | CASSQGLAGGPSPQFF | TRBD2 | TRBJ2-1 | - | TRBV4-3
TGTGCCAGCAGCCAAGCTGGACAGGGACCTCGAAACACTGAAGCTTTCTTT | CASSQAGQGPRNTEAFF | TRBD1 | TRBJ1-1 | - | TRBV3-1
TGTGCCAGCAGCTCAGATATAGGGACTGAAGCTTTCTTT | CASSSDIGTEAFF | - | TRBJ1-1 | - | TRBV7-3
TGCAGCGTTGAGAACCTGATTTATGGCTACACCTTC | CSVENLIYGYTF | - | TRBJ1-2 | - | TRBV29-1
TGTGCCAGCAGCGTTGAACAAGATTCACCCCTCCACTTT | CASSVEQDSPLHF | - | TRBJ1-6 | - | TRBV9
TGTGCCAGCAGTGAATGGACTAGCGGGGTCCAAGAGACCCAGTACTTC | CASSEWTSGVQETQYF | TRBD2 | TRBJ2-5 | few | TRBV25-1
TGTGCCAGCAGCTTGAGGGATATGCCCCTCCAGCCCCAGCATTTT | CASSLRDMPLQPQHF | - | TRBJ1-5 | - | TRBV5-6
TGCGCCAGCAGCCAAGACCCAACAGGGCATAGGGACTACGAGCAGTACTTC | CASSQDPTGHRDYEQYF | - | TRBJ2-7 | - | TRBV4-3
TGTGCCAGCAGTCGGAAGTACCAAGAGACCCAGTACTTC | CASSRKYQETQYF | - | TRBJ2-5 | - | TRBV27
TGCGCCAGCAGTGAGTCGGGGACTAGCGGGGTTGATGAGCAGTACTTC | CASSESGTSGVDEQYF | TRBD2 | TRBJ2-5 | - | TRBV10-2
TGTGCCAGCAGCTTAGCCCGCTCGTTTTCGGTGGGGGGGGATACGCAGTATTTT | CASSLARSFSVGGDTQYF | TRBD2 | TRBJ2-3 | once | TRBV7-2
TGTGCCACCAGCAGAGACCGAGCCTACTGGCCTAATGAGCAGTTCTTC | CATSRDRAYWPNEQFF | - | TRBJ2-1 | few | TRBV15
TGTGCCAGCAGCCAAGATCTGAGTCCAGATACGCAGTATTTT | CASSQDLSPDTQYF | - | TRBJ2-3 | - | TRBV4-2
TGCGCCAGCAGCCAAGATGGCGTCGCAGGGACCTACGAGCAGTACTTC | CASSQDGVAGTYEQYF | - | TRBJ2-7 | - | TRBV4-3
TGCGCCAGCCGCCGGGACATATCCTACGAGCAGTACTTC | CASRRDISYEQYF | - | TRBJ2-7 | few | TRBV5-1
TGCAGTGCCCGAGATTCTGATCGAACCATCGGCACAGATACGCAGTATTTT | CSARDSDRTIGTDTQYF | - | TRBJ2-3 | - | TRBV20-1
TGTGCCAGCAGCCCCCAGGGGTGGGGAGGGACCAACGAGCAGTACTTC | CASSPQGWGGTNEQYF | - | TRBJ2-7 | - | TRBV6-5
TGCAGTGCGCTGGGACAGGGGACCTACAATGAGCAGTTCTTC | CSALGQGTYNEQFF | TRBD1 | TRBJ2-1 | few | TRBV20-1
TGTGCCTGCAGCCAATTTTTAGAGCGGCAAGAGACCCAGTACTTC | CACSQFLERQETQYF | - | TRBJ2-5 | - | TRBV4-2
TGCAGTGCTAGAGGGATGAGGCCCTACGAGCAGTACTTC | CSARGMRPYEQYF | - | TRBJ2-7 | once | TRBV20-1
TGTGCCAGCAGTGAAGCGAGGCGCCCTTTGAAGACCCAGTACTTC | CASSEARRPLKTQYF | - | TRBJ2-5 | few | TRBV2
TGTGCCAGCAGCCACAACAGGGGGAGTCAAGAGACCCAGTACTTC | CASSHNRGSQETQYF | TRBD1 | TRBJ2-5 | - | TRBV2
TGTGCCAGCAGCCGTGAAGACAGGGGCGGCGGCTACACCTTC | CASSREDRGGGYTF | TRBD1 | TRBJ1-2 | - | TRBV6-5
TGTGCCAGCAGCTTGGACAGGGCTCGGACCGGGGAGCTGTTTTTT | CASSLDRARTGELFF | TRBD1 | TRBJ2-2 | - | TRBV7-3
TGTGCCAGCAGCCGAAGCGACCGCGGGGGTGATTCACCCCTCCACTTT | CASSRSDRGGDSPLHF | - | TRBJ1-6 | - | TRBV4-2
TGTGCCAGCAGTCCCCTTCGGGGCCAGGGGATAGAGACGCAGTATTTT | CASSPLRGQGIETQYF | - | TRBJ2-3 | - | TRBV28
TGCGCCAGCAGCTTGGTTGTTCGCAGTATAAACTCTGGGGCCAACGTCCTGACTTTC | CASSLVVRSINSGANVLTF | - | TRBJ2-6 | few | TRBV5-1
TGTGCCAGCAGTGAAACGGGACTCCCTTCCCTCGAGCAGTACTTC | CASSETGLPSLEQYF | - | TRBJ2-7 | - | TRBV6-1
TGTGCCAGCAGCCAACCGGGACTAGAGACAGATACGCAGTATTTT | CASSQPGLETDTQYF | TRBD2 | TRBJ2-3 | few | TRBV6-2/TRBV6-3
TGTGCCAGCAGCTCCCTCGTTGGAGGGGGCGCTGTCCACGAGCAGTACTTC | CASSSLVGGGAVHEQYF | - | TRBJ2-7 | - | TRBV13